Included here is one TCR beta chain sequence, with context. No antigen is known for it. This sample is part of a study of cytomegalovirus exposure and HLA in healthy donors. General observations from the study: Accurate prediction of most subjects' HLA-A and HLA-B alleles from TCR beta sequences was reported.

The CDR3 is made up of 15 amino acids. V trimming: 10 bases; J trimming: 5 bases; junction bases outside the gene matches: 15. Looked up from germline, CDR1 is LNHDA and CDR2 is SQIVND (reference sequence). All the people who gave samples were healthy bone marrow donors. PCR amplification relied on 60 Vbeta primers (plus 13 Jbeta primers). Repertoires were generated with immunoSEQ multiplex PCR, while TCRdb's copy carries only in-frame clones and drops some. The repertoire holds 150,000 to 200,000 clones, less than 90% seen once, with around 4.3% in the top ten. The sequenced material came from PBMCs. The gene calls are TRBV19 and TRBJ2-7, with 9 bases lining up with TRBD1. This sequence was found in a woman in her forties or fifties in good health and CMV-seropositive. In DNA form, the CDR3 reads TGTGCCACCCACTCTTCGGGACAGGGCCCCCACGAGCAGTACTTC. Amino acids: CATHSSGQGPHEQYF.